This paragraph covers one TCR beta chain sequence. The CDR3 has 16 amino acids. Looked up from germline, CDR1 is SEHNR and CDR2 is FQNEAQ (reference sequence). Trimming took off 2 bases at V and 0 bases at J, with 12 bases between the two ends. This sample was taken from a study of beta chain features in type 1 diabetes. Reverse transcribing all isolated RNA meant expressed TCRB transcripts were sequenced. Profiled with immunoSEQ multiplex PCR; TCRdb holds only in-frame clones, not every one. The table records 600,000 to 650,000 clones, around 16% of them present only once. A single heparinised draw of approximately 100 mL on average was taken per donor. Sorting of CD4+ naive, central memory, regulatory and stem cell-like memory cells was performed via CD45RO/CCR7/CD25/CD127/CD95/CD27.

This clonotype originated in a man between 18 and 29 years old in good health. The chain employs TRBV7-9 and TRBJ2-3, with D hard to call. What was sequenced was naive CD4+ T cells from blood. The CDR3 here is CASSLRRGTSTDTQYF. CDR3 nucleotides: TGTGCCAGCAGCTTACGCCGTGGCACTAGCACAGATACGCAGTATTTT.